These 23 T cell receptor beta chains came from one sample sequenced in a study of blood T cell repertoires in COVID-19. The data were produced by immunoSEQ multiplex PCR, yet TCRdb's version contains in-frame clones alone and is incomplete. The profile covers 40,000 to 55,000 clones, with almost 90% appearing a single time and 13% to 15% taken by the ten largest. The sample taken for sequencing was peripheral blood. The receptors stem from a human donor in a cohort sampled during active COVID-19.

This clone was counted only a few times. The gene calls are TRBV19 and TRBJ1-6; D may be TRBD1 (6 bases). The CDR3 loop spans 14 amino acids. CDR1 and CDR2 (germline): LNHDA, SQIVND (reference sequence). V lost 3 bases and J 6 bases, leaving 9 bases between the germline ends. DNA of the CDR3: TGTGCCAGTAGTATGGACAGCCGTAATTCACCCCTCCACTTT. This gives the protein CASSMDSRNSPLHF. Variable domain in full (rest from reference TRBV19 and TRBJ1-6): DGGITQSPKYLFRKEGQNVTLSCEQNLNHDAMYWYRQDPGQGLRLIYYSQIVNDFQKGDIAEGYSVSREKKESFPLTVTSAQKNPTAFYLCASSMDSRNSPLHFGNGTRLTVT.

The chain links TRBV12-3 or TRBV12-4 to TRBJ2-1; D is uncertain. The V gene lost 4 bases and the J gene lost 4 bases, with 5 bases spanning the gap. The CDR3 has 12 residues. CDR3 DNA: TGTGCCAGCAGTTCTATTTACAATGAGCAGTTCTTC. It yields the protein CASSSIYNEQFF.

V usage is TRBV19 and J usage is TRBJ2-2; tentative D call: TRBD2 (6 bases). Trimming removed 5 bases at V and 4 bases at J, with 14 bases between. This CDR3 has 15 amino acids. Germline CDR1 reads LNHDA; CDR2 reads SQIVND (reference sequence). The chain's CDR3 is CASSPGGARTGELFF. DNA of the CDR3: TGTGCCAGTAGTCCCGGAGGGGCGCGCACCGGGGAGCTGTTTTTT.

J is TRBJ2-1 and V is TRBV10-1; 8 nucleotides align to TRBD1. Trimming at V came to 4 bases and at J to 0 bases, leaving 8 bases not matched to a gene. The CDR3 is 17 amino acids. Germline V gives CDR1 WNHNN, CDR2 SYGVQD (reference sequence). CDR3 residues: CASSGFRTGNSYNEQFF. DNA for the CDR3: TGCGCCAGCAGTGGGTTCCGGACAGGGAACTCCTACAATGAGCAGTTCTTC.

The CDR3 loop reads CAIGTQPYEQYF. Written as DNA, the CDR3 is TGTGCCATCGGGACACAACCCTACGAGCAGTACTTC. The rearrangement joins TRBV7-9 to TRBJ2-7, with D possibly being TRBD1 (6 bases). The germline V gene has CDR1 SEHNR and CDR2 FQNEAQ (reference sequence). Trimming took 10 bases from V and 2 from J, leaving 12 bases between them. This CDR3 is 12 amino acids long.

This clone occurred once. The chain joins TRBV18 to TRBJ2-3; a possible D gene is TRBD1 (5 bases). The germline V and J ends were trimmed by 3 bases and 2 bases, with 12 bases remaining between them. Germline V gene sequence: CDR1 KGHSH, CDR2 LQKENI. This CDR3 region has 15 residues. The CDR3 region is CASSPGQGNTDTQYF. The CDR3 DNA reads TGTGCCAGCTCACCGGGGCAGGGCAACACAGATACGCAGTATTTT.

The J gene is TRBJ1-1, the V gene TRBV6-4, with 9 bases fitting TRBD1. This CDR3 spans 15 amino acids. The junction had 11 bases not matched to a gene; V was cut back by 6 bases and J by 6 bases. CDR1 MRHNA and CDR2 SNTAGT come from the germline V gene. CDR3 residues: CASSLRDRERAEAFF. The CDR3 coding sequence is TGTGCCAGCAGCCTTAGGGACAGGGAAAGAGCTGAAGCTTTCTTT.

This rearrangement joins TRBV27 to TRBJ1-1; 11 positions agree with TRBD1. J was trimmed by 4 bases and V by 4 bases; bases with no gene match: 5. The CDR3 loop spans 15 amino acids. Germline V gene data show CDR1 as MNHEY and CDR2 as SMNVEV (reference sequence). CDR3 nucleotides: TGTGCCAGCAGTTCCGGGACAGGGGGAACCACTGAAGCTTTCTTT. Translation: CASSSGTGGTTEAFF.

The V gene is TRBV24-1, the J gene TRBJ2-2, with D unclear. V was cut by 6 bases and J by 2 bases, with 9 bases left in between. This CDR3 spans 14 amino acids. CDR1 is KGHDR and CDR2 is SFDVKD in the germline V gene. DNA of the CDR3: TGTGCCACCAGTTTTGGCGGAAACACCGGGGAGCTGTTTTTT. This encodes CATSFGGNTGELFF.

V usage is TRBV5-8 and J usage is TRBJ2-5; TRBD2 matches at 12 bases. CDR1 and CDR2 (germline): SGHTS, YDEGEE. CDR3 length equals 15 residues. Trimming at V came to 2 bases and at J to 3 bases, leaving 2 bases not matched to a gene. The CDR3 protein is CASSLLAGGEETQYF. For the CDR3, the DNA is TGTGCCAGCAGCTTACTAGCGGGGGGTGAAGAGACCCAGTACTTC.

This chain links TRBV9 with TRBJ2-1; maybe TRBD2 (5 bases). CDR1 SGDLS and CDR2 YYNGEE come from the germline V gene. This CDR3 has 17 residues. Trimming removed 4 bases from V and 0 bases from J, with 17 bases in between. The DNA for the CDR3 is TGTGCCAGCAGCTCAGCGGTGGGCATTAGCTCCTACAATGAGCAGTTCTTC. Translated, it gives CASSSAVGISSYNEQFF. Together with reference TRBV9 and TRBJ2-1, the CDR3 gives the full variable domain: DSGVTQTPKHLITATGQRVTLRCSPRSGDLSVYWYQQSLDQGLQFLIQYYNGEERAKGNILERFSAQQFPDLHSELNLSSLELGDSALYFCASSSAVGISSYNEQFFGPGTRLTVL.

This clone has a handful of counts. The chain carries TRBV19 and TRBJ2-2; tentative D call: TRBD1 (5 bases). Germline V gene data show CDR1 as LNHDA and CDR2 as SQIVND (reference sequence). With 5 bases removed from V and 5 bases from J, the gap between germline ends came to 12 bases. The CDR3 runs 14 residues. The CDR3 region has the DNA TGTGCCAGTAGTGGGGCAGGTTGGACCGGGGAGCTGTTTTTT. Translated: CASSGAGWTGELFF.

The rearrangement uses TRBV7-8 and TRBJ2-7, with 7 bases fitting TRBD1. Germline CDR1 is SGHVS and CDR2 is FQNEAQ. V trimming: 5 bases; J trimming: 3 bases; junction bases outside the gene matches: 7. The CDR3 consists of 14 residues. This chain's CDR3 is CASSLARGYYEQYF. The CDR3 DNA is TGTGCCAGCAGCCTCGCCAGGGGGTACTACGAGCAGTACTTC.

The gene calls are TRBV14 and TRBJ1-2, with D possibly being TRBD1 (5 bases). Per germline, CDR1 SGHDN and CDR2 FVKESK. V was cut by 1 base and J by 11 bases, with 14 bases left in between. This CDR3 spans 13 amino acids. CDR3 sequence (DNA): TGTGCCAGCAGCCAAGGGGGGGGTGCGGGATACACCTTC. Protein sequence: CASSQGGGAGYTF.

The V gene is TRBV10-3, the J gene TRBJ2-5; perhaps TRBD2 as D (5 bases). With 0 bases removed from V and 13 bases from J, the gap between germline ends came to 9 bases. The germline CDR1 and CDR2 sequences are ENHRY and SYGVKD. There are 11 residues in the CDR3. This CDR3 is CAISESERWYF. The DNA for the CDR3 is TGTGCCATCAGTGAGTCGGAGCGGTGGTACTTC.

The rearrangement joins TRBV9 to TRBJ1-4; a possible D gene is TRBD1 (5 bases). Germline V CDR1 and CDR2: SGDLS, YYNGEE. Trimming removed 0 bases from V and 4 bases from J, with 7 bases in between. The CDR3 totals 14 residues. CDR3 sequence (DNA): TGTGCCAGCAGCGTAGGACAGCTTAATGAAAAACTGTTTTTT. Its translation is CASSVGQLNEKLFF. The full variable domain, completed using reference TRBV9 and TRBJ1-4, is DSGVTQTPKHLITATGQRVTLRCSPRSGDLSVYWYQQSLDQGLQFLIQYYNGEERAKGNILERFSAQQFPDLHSELNLSSLELGDSALYFCASSVGQLNEKLFFGSGTQLSVL.

CDR3 amino acids: CASSGSGGSGGLGYNEQFF. The CDR3 region has the DNA TGTGCCAGCAGTGGCTCAGGGGGTAGCGGGGGTCTAGGGTACAATGAGCAGTTCTTC. The V and J genes are TRBV2 and TRBJ2-1, with 9 bases fitting TRBD2. Unmatched junction bases numbered 17, after V lost 4 bases and J lost 4 bases. The CDR3 sequence is 19 residues long. Germline V gene lookup returns CDR1 SNHLY and CDR2 FYNNEI.

CDR3 DNA: TGTGCCAGCAGTTTAGAGAATAGCCTGAACACTGAAGCTTTCTTT. Translation: CASSLENSLNTEAFF. The V and J genes are TRBV27 and TRBJ1-1; D unclear. Germline lookup yields CDR1 MNHEY and CDR2 SMNVEV (reference sequence). The CDR3 has 15 amino acids. Trimming shortened V by 2 bases and J by 0 bases, and 10 bases separated the two germline ends.

V usage is TRBV6-1 and J usage is TRBJ1-2; TRBD1 might be the D (6 bases). V lost 2 bases, J lost 4 bases, and 17 bases lay in between. Germline assignment: CDR1 MNHNS and CDR2 SASEGT. CDR3 length equals 16 residues. This CDR3 is CASSESGTSGSYGYTF. CDR3 sequence (DNA): TGTGCCAGCAGTGAAAGTGGGACATCCGGATCCTATGGCTACACCTTC.

The rearrangement joins TRBV5-4 to TRBJ1-1; D might be TRBD1 (5 bases). The V end was cut by 5 bases, the J end by 5 bases, with 16 bases between. CDR1 and CDR2 (germline): SGHNT, YYREEE (reference sequence). This CDR3 is built from 14 residues. For the CDR3, the DNA is TGTGCCAGCAGAGAAGGATTACGGGGGACTGAAGCTTTCTTT. This gives the protein CASREGLRGTEAFF.

The V and J genes are TRBV7-9 and TRBJ1-5; TRBD1 is a possible D gene (5 bases). Germline CDR1 and CDR2: SEHNR and FQNEAQ (reference sequence). The CDR3 has 13 residues. V dropped 1 base and J dropped 7 bases, with 8 bases sitting between them. For the CDR3, the DNA is TGTGCCAGCAGCTTAGGGGGGGACCAGCCCCAGCATTTT. Translating gives CASSLGGDQPQHF.

The chain uses TRBV29-1 and TRBJ1-6, with D possibly being TRBD1 (6 bases). This CDR3 region has 12 residues. V shed 4 bases and J shed 5 bases, with 6 bases lying between them. In germline, CDR1 is SQVTM, CDR2 ANQGSEA. CDR3 residues: CSVAGDNSPLHF. CDR3 nucleotide sequence: TGCAGCGTTGCAGGGGATAATTCACCCCTCCACTTT.

The chain recombines TRBV6-5 with TRBJ1-6, with 8 nucleotides matching TRBD1. The J segment lost 6 bases and the V segment lost 5 bases, leaving 6 bases of the junction unmatched. CDR1 and CDR2 (germline): MNHEY, SVGAGI. The CDR3 runs to 15 residues. The DNA for the CDR3 is TGTGCCAGCAGTACCCAGGGGGCGGGTAATTCACCCCTCCACTTT. This encodes CASSTQGAGNSPLHF.